The following is a T cell receptor beta chain sequence with its context. The antigen it recognizes is unknown. It has no much larger one-base neighbor in the sample; base qualities were not kept. This record belongs to a study of beta chain features in type 1 diabetes (dated by TCRdb to 2016 to 2018). For context, the study as a whole: Mean age, gender distribution, total cell number and subset yield did not differ between patients and healthy donors. Across all samples, fewer than 110,000,000 sorted cells were examined, and cell number per subset correlated strongly with RNA yield. The study compared the TCRB repertoires of sorted circulating CD4+ T cell subsets in recently diagnosed type 1 diabetes patients with those in matched healthy donors. Regulatory and stem cell-like memory subsets were obtained from only 8 patients and roughly eight healthy donors, while naive and central memory subsets were obtained from all 30 or so donors. Broad study findings and their caveats: A moderate but significant shortening of TCRB CDR3 length was observed in type 1 diabetes patients in all four CD4+ subsets. Because small numbers of individuals were included in the HLA sub-analyses, any influence of HLA type on TCRB rearrangement was left unresolved. Shorter templates might have been favored by PCR, but patient and control samples were amplified and corrected together, so both groups would have been affected equally by any skew. At VDJ recombination sites, type 1 diabetes patients had fewer insertions and more deleted nucleotides, which implies abnormalities in thymic rearrangement. Naive, central memory and regulatory TCRB repertoires appeared more similar among patients than among healthy donors. Because cDNA was sequenced instead of genomic DNA, activated cells with high expression could be over-represented, although the groups did not differ in activation or CD3 levels.

Including the terminal cysteine and phenylalanine, the CDR3 comprises 13 residues. Of all the DNA, just the CDR3 is kept, 39 bases in frame from base 1. The germline V gene specifies LGHNA as CDR1 and YNFKEQ as CDR2. V loses 0 bases of germline sequence and J loses 7 bases, and the interval between the two ends is 10 bases. The entire amount of isolated RNA was reverse transcribed using the High Capacity cDNA Reverse Transcription Kit, so the sequenced TCRB transcripts were expressed ones. Deep immunoSEQ sequencing was applied to naive, central memory and regulatory T cell samples, giving an average of about 3.6 million total reads per sample. After sorted cells were lysed in RLT buffer, RNA was extracted with DNase-treated RNeasy Micro or Mini kits, with the choice depending on cell number. Each cell subset was processed on its own to prevent cross-contamination, while patient and healthy donor samples were processed together. The immunoSEQ multiplex PCR was used to amplify TCRB sequences from cDNA, generating 87-bp fragments that spanned the CDR3 region. Sequencing of the amplicons was performed on the Illumina HiSeq platform. On the authors' methods: Synthetic template baselines were used to correct PCR bias computationally, reads within Hamming distance 2 were collapsed, and singletons that could not be merged were discarded. Reads were aligned against IMGT so that V, D and J genes, CDR3 length and insertions or deletions at six rearrangement sites could be assigned. Within each subset, clonotype counts were normalized to sorted cell number, and only after that were true diversity and Gini coefficients computed with the tcR R package. The overlap coefficient, calculated on TCRB nucleotide sequences, was used to measure repertoire sharing. Out-of-frame TCRB sequences from naive cells were analyzed as a proxy for the pre-selection repertoire. TCRdb mirrors the immuneACCESS table, restricted to in-frame sequences. Some clones are absent from its copies; in checked studies, under half trace to an unresolved V gene, and the reason for the others is unknown. D and trimming were read from the DNA, whereas the V and J calls and clone size are those reported in that table. The sample table lists under 350,000 clones, roughly 13% of them with a count of one. Roughly 0.018% of the sample rests with the top ten.

Each donor gave one peripheral blood draw, averaging approximately 120 mL, which was collected into heparinised tubes. A BD FACSAria II and a panel including CD45RO, CCR7, CD25, CD127, CD95 and CD27 were used to sort naive, central memory, regulatory and stem cell-like memory CD4+ T cells. Purity was above 95% for every sorted population. PBMCs were isolated immediately by Lymphoprep density gradient centrifugation and stained directly without culture. So that batch effects would be minimized, each experiment stained and sorted samples in pairs, pairing one healthy donor with one patient. The clonotype was recovered from a man aged 25 to 40 with type 1 diabetes. The material sequenced was naive CD4+ T cells from blood. The cell subset or site label, as the study defines it: true naive CD4+ T cells. The chain couples TRBV4-2 to TRBJ2-7; the D gene is unclear. The CDR3 here reads CASSQDWSKEQYF. The bases read TGTGCCAGCAGCCAAGATTGGAGTAAAGAGCAGTACTTC.